These 3 T cell receptor beta chains share one sample of origin, sequenced in a study of blood T cell repertoires in COVID-19. Only in-frame clones appear in the TCRdb table, and some are missing; sequencing was by immunoSEQ multiplex PCR. The data show about 67,000 clones, roughly 79% seen once. The sequencing input was peripheral blood. These receptors were taken from a woman aged 55-69 years with acute or convalescent COVID-19.

CDR3 sequence reads: CASSLEGQTYYGYTF. CDR3 in DNA: TGTGCCAGCAGCTTAGAAGGACAAACGTACTATGGCTACACCTTC. The V gene is TRBV7-2, the J gene TRBJ1-2, with TRBD1 as a possible D gene (5 bases). V lost 1 base and J 3 bases, leaving 12 bases between the germline ends. This CDR3 contains 15 residues. Germline CDR1 SGHTA, CDR2 FQGNSA. The full variable domain, its missing parts supplied by reference TRBV7-2 and TRBJ1-2, is GAGVSQSPSNKVTEKGKDVELRCDPISGHTALYWYRQSLGQGLEFLIYFQGNSAPDKSGLPSDRFSAERTGGSVSTLTIQRTQQEDSAVYLCASSLEGQTYYGYTFGSGTRLTVV.

CDR3 loop: CASSFQAGEETQYF. CDR3 DNA sequence: TGTGCCAGCAGCTTCCAGGCAGGGGAAGAGACCCAGTACTTC. This chain connects TRBV7-3 to TRBJ2-5; a possible D gene is TRBD1 (6 bases). Germline V CDR1 and CDR2: SGHTA, FQGTGA. This CDR3 spans 14 amino acids. V lost 3 bases and J 3 bases, leaving 11 bases between the germline ends.

On this clone itself: Its ends do not fully match the called genes, so a read error is possible. Other DNA variants within this sample encode the same CDR3. J is TRBJ2-5 and V is TRBV6-5, with TRBD2 matching 11 bases. Germline V gene lookup returns CDR1 MNHEY and CDR2 SVGAGI. The CDR3 totals 16 residues. CDR3 sequence reads: CASSYGTSGLQETQYF. The CDR3 DNA follows: TGTGCTAGCAGTTACGGGACTAGCGGACTCCAAGAGACCCAGTACTTC.